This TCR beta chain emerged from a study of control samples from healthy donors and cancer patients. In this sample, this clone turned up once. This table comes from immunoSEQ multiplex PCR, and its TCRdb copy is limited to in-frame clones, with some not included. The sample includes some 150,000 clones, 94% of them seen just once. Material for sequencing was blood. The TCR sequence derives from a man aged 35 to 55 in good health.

The chain's CDR3 is CASSTGPRVSYEQYF. As DNA, the CDR3 is TGTGCCAGTAGCACTGGGCCCCGAGTTTCCTACGAGCAGTACTTC. The chain recombines TRBV19 with TRBJ2-7, with D uncertain. The V end lost 6 bases, the J end lost 1 base, and 16 bases lay between the germline ends. Germline V gene lookup returns CDR1 LNHDA and CDR2 SQIVND (reference sequence). The CDR3 is 15 residues long.